The sequence of this TCR beta chain was determined in a study of technical replicates of blood from a handful of donors. Profiling relied on immunoSEQ multiplex PCR, and the TCRdb table lists in-frame clones only, not all of them. The sample comprises some 64,000 clones, about 97% of which are singletons, and 0.15% to 0.25% rests with the top ten. With 2 bases removed from V and 0 bases from J, the gap between germline ends came to 11 bases. Per the germline V gene, CDR1 is MDHEN and CDR2 is SYDVKM. This CDR3 has 17 amino acids. The chain links TRBV28 to TRBJ2-6, with a weak D call TRBD1 (6 bases). The TCR comes from a human donor in good health. The specimen sequenced was T cells isolated from PBMCs. CDR3 in amino acids: CASSLGGHISGANVLTF. In DNA form, the CDR3 reads TGTGCCAGCAGTTTAGGGGGACATATCTCTGGGGCCAACGTCCTGACTTTC.